The 27 T cell receptor beta chains in this list originate from one sample, sequenced in a study of response to subunit inactivated influenza vaccine. TCRdb re-called the RT-PCR reads with MiXCR, one entry per CDR3 protein. The sample has a few hundred thousand distinct CDR3 sequences; just over 20% are singletons. Source: PBMCs from blood, taken less than 22 months after vaccination. These receptors were collected from a man between 50 and 70 years old who received an inactivated influenza vaccine.

This clonotype was observed at least ten times. The CDR3 is CASSPGVGAPLHF. The CDR3 DNA reads TGTGCCAGCAGTCCAGGGGTGGGGGCACCCCTCCACTTT. V usage is TRBV12-3 or TRBV12-4 and J usage is TRBJ1-6; TRBD1 might be the D (6 bases). CDR3 length: 13 amino acids. The germline V and J ends were trimmed by 5 bases and 11 bases, with 13 bases remaining between them.

This clonotype came up many times. This chain uses TRBV2 with TRBJ1-2, with D possibly being TRBD1 (5 bases). CDR3 length equals 17 residues. Germline loops: CDR1 SNHLY, CDR2 FYNNEI. Trimming removed 4 bases from V and 4 bases from J, with 22 bases in between. CDR3 residues: CASSVGPGQVFPYGYTF. Here the CDR3 DNA reads TGTGCCAGCAGTGTAGGGCCAGGGCAAGTCTTCCCCTATGGCTACACCTTC.

This chain joins TRBV12-3 or TRBV12-4 and TRBJ1-5; D is unresolved. This CDR3 contains 14 residues. The ends were cut back, 1 base at V and 3 bases at J, with 7 bases in the middle. The CDR3 nucleotides read TGTGCCAGCAGTTTAGGCTCGAACAATCAGCCCCAGCATTTT. It is translated as CASSLGSNNQPQHF.

V usage is TRBV12-3 or TRBV12-4 and J usage is TRBJ1-2, with D maybe TRBD1 (6 bases). V lost 6 bases and J lost 4, with 12 bases in between. CDR3 length: 13 residues. The CDR3 nucleotides are TGTGCCAGCAGGAACAGGGATTTCTATGGCTACACCTTC. Translation: CASRNRDFYGYTF.

This clonotype was found a few times. J is TRBJ2-4 and V is TRBV15; maybe TRBD2 (8 bases). Germline V gene lookup returns CDR1 LNHNV and CDR2 YYDKDF (reference sequence). The length of the CDR3 is 17 residues. Trimming took 5 bases from V and 0 from J, leaving 17 bases between them. For the CDR3, the DNA is TGTGCCACCAGCCCGAGCGGGGGACAGTTAGCCAAAAACATTCAGTACTTC. The encoded protein is CATSPSGGQLAKNIQYF.

The genes are TRBV10-2 and TRBJ2-1, with a tentative D call TRBD2 (5 bases). The V gene's germline CDR1 is WSHSY and CDR2 SAAADI. V lost 3 bases, J lost 4 bases, and 7 bases lay in between. The CDR3 spans 13 residues. The CDR3: CASSEREYNEQFF. In DNA, the CDR3 is TGCGCCAGCAGTGAACGGGAATACAATGAGCAGTTCTTC.

This clonotype has just a few counts. The chain combines TRBV28 with TRBJ1-1; a possible D gene is TRBD1 (5 bases). CDR3 length equals 18 residues. Germline CDR1 is MDHEN and CDR2 is SYDVKM. V shed 8 bases and J shed 0 bases, with 25 bases lying between them. CDR3 DNA: TGTGCCAGCTCCCCCTTGCGGGTGCGTGACAGCGTGAACACTGAAGCTTTCTTT. Its translation is CASSPLRVRDSVNTEAFF.

This clonotype was detected only a few times. The chain joins TRBV4-3 to TRBJ2-7; D is perhaps TRBD1 (6 bases). Germline values: CDR1 LGHNA, CDR2 YSLEER. The germline V and J ends were trimmed by 3 bases and 4 bases, with 19 bases remaining between them. This CDR3 has 16 amino acids. The CDR3 sequence: CASSQKTGTPRYEQYF. The CDR3 DNA is TGCGCCAGCAGCCAGAAAACAGGGACCCCGCGATACGAGCAGTACTTC.

In its sample, this clonotype was seen many times. This rearrangement joins TRBV28 to TRBJ1-5; D is unclear. CDR3 size: 17 residues. V gave up 4 bases and J gave up 6 bases, with 22 bases separating them. Germline CDR1 is MDHEN and CDR2 is SYDVKM. CDR3 sequence reads: CASSSLSSGLFTQPQHF. The CDR3 DNA follows: TGTGCCAGCAGTTCGTTATCATCCGGACTTTTCACTCAGCCCCAGCATTTT.

The genes are TRBV28 and TRBJ2-7, with TRBD1 as a possible D gene (6 bases). CDR1 and CDR2 from the germline V gene are MDHEN and SYDVKM. This CDR3 comprises 14 residues. The germline V and J ends were trimmed by 2 bases and 3 bases, with 11 bases remaining between them. CDR3 protein: CASSLQGGGYEQYF. CDR3 nucleotides: TGTGCCAGCAGTTTACAAGGGGGTGGCTACGAGCAGTACTTC.

The table lists this clonotype with a few counts. The V call is TRBV5-6, the J call TRBJ2-2; the match to TRBD1 covers 8 bases. In germline, CDR1 is SGHDT, CDR2 YYEEEE. This CDR3 contains 15 residues. The V and J ends lost 3 bases and 4 bases, in that order; junction bases with no gene match: 5. In DNA, the CDR3 is TGTGCCAGCAGCTGGACAGGGTTCGGCACCGGGGAGCTGTTTTTT. It encodes CASSWTGFGTGELFF.

The chain recombines TRBV20-1 with TRBJ1-6; a possible D gene is TRBD1 (5 bases). CDR3 length: 15 residues. Trimming pared 3 bases from V and 0 bases from J, leaving 9 bases between. Germline CDR1 and CDR2: DFQATT and SNEGSKA (reference sequence). The CDR3 here is CSARTESSYNSPLHF. In DNA, the CDR3 is TGCAGTGCTAGGACAGAGAGCTCCTATAATTCACCCCTCCACTTT.

This clonotype has more than one count but fewer than ten. This chain uses TRBV20-1 with TRBJ2-1; D unclear. The V gene lost 6 bases and the J gene lost 7 bases, with 10 bases spanning the gap. CDR1 is DFQATT and CDR2 is SNEGSKA in the germline V gene (reference sequence). The CDR3 contains 11 residues. The CDR3 here is CSAATPNEQFF. The CDR3 DNA sequence: TGCAGTGCCGCCACCCCAAATGAGCAGTTCTTC.

This clonotype has a handful of counts. The V and J genes are TRBV12-3 or TRBV12-4 and TRBJ2-5, with D possibly matching TRBD1 (6 bases). With 5 bases removed from V and 1 base from J, the gap between germline ends came to 11 bases. The CDR3 is made up of 14 amino acids. The CDR3 sequence is CASSPGTLQETQYF. CDR3 DNA sequence: TGTGCCAGCAGTCCGGGGACACTCCAAGAGACCCAGTACTTC.

J is TRBJ1-1 and V is TRBV30; tentatively, D is TRBD1 (5 bases). Between the trimmed V and J ends, which lost 0 bases and 3 bases, there was a span of 20 bases. This CDR3 contains 17 residues. Germline V lookup: CDR1 GTSNPN, CDR2 SVGIG (reference sequence). The CDR3 coding sequence is TGTGCCTGGAGTGTAAAGGCGTTGAGGGGCCCTTACACTGAAGCTTTCTTT. Translating gives CAWSVKALRGPYTEAFF.

This chain connects TRBV7-7 to TRBJ2-2; TRBD2 agrees at 10 bases. The CDR3 has 14 amino acids. Unmatched junction bases numbered 4, after V lost 7 bases and J lost 5 bases. CDR1 is SSHAT, CDR2 FNYEAQ, per germline (reference sequence). The CDR3 DNA reads as TGTGCCAGCATACTAGCGGGACGGACCGGGGAGCTGTTTTTT. Protein: CASILAGRTGELFF.

The gene calls are TRBV5-1 and TRBJ2-7, with D possibly being TRBD1 (5 bases). V lost 0 bases and J 7 bases, leaving 8 bases between the germline ends. This CDR3 is built from 12 residues. The germline V gene has CDR1 SGHRS and CDR2 YFSETQ. CDR3 in amino acids: CASSLDYREQYF. The CDR3 nucleotides are TGCGCCAGCAGCTTGGACTACAGGGAGCAGTACTTC. The full variable domain, its missing parts supplied by reference TRBV5-1 and TRBJ2-7, is KAGVTQTPRYLIKTRGQQVTLSCSPISGHRSVSWYQQTPGQGLQFLFEYFSETQRNKGNFPGRFSGRQFSNSRSEMNVSTLELGDSALYLCASSLDYREQYFGPGTRLTVT.

This clonotype was seen ten or more times. This sequence joins TRBV5-1 and TRBJ1-3; 7 bases line up with TRBD1. Losses at the gene ends were 0 bases for V and 1 base for J; bases not matched to a gene: 4. CDR3 size: 16 residues. Germline V gene sequence: CDR1 SGHRS, CDR2 YFSETQ. The CDR3 here is CASSLGQGLSGNTIYF. The CDR3 region has the DNA TGCGCCAGCAGCTTGGGACAGGGACTGTCTGGAAACACCATATATTTT.

The genes are TRBV20-1 and TRBJ1-2; D not certain. Trimming shortened V by 4 bases and J by 2 bases, and 17 bases separated the two germline ends. Germline CDR1 is DFQATT and CDR2 is SNEGSKA (reference sequence). The CDR3 runs 15 residues. CDR3 in DNA: TGCAGTGCTAAGGGTTCTGGGCGGGGAAACTATGGCTACACCTTC. Protein sequence: CSAKGSGRGNYGYTF.

The sample holds a few counts of this clonotype. V is TRBV9 and J is TRBJ1-1, with D maybe TRBD1 (5 bases). Germline CDR1 and CDR2: SGDLS and YYNGEE. The V gene lost 0 bases and the J gene lost 1 base, with 10 bases spanning the gap. This CDR3 spans 15 amino acids. CDR3 region: CASSVALRENTEAFF. CDR3 bases: TGTGCCAGCAGCGTAGCCCTCAGGGAGAACACTGAAGCTTTCTTT.

This clonotype qualifies as medium-sized. The V and J genes are TRBV5-1 and TRBJ1-1; no firm D call. Germline loops: CDR1 SGHRS, CDR2 YFSETQ. The V gene lost 4 bases and the J gene lost 8 bases, with 18 bases spanning the gap. The CDR3 extends over 14 amino acids. In nucleotides, the CDR3 is TGCGCCAGCAGCCCCCTGGGCGAGAGTACAGAAGCTTTCTTT. Protein product: CASSPLGESTEAFF.

There are a few counts of this clonotype. This chain joins TRBV4-2 and TRBJ2-3; D is unresolved. Germline CDR1 LGHNA, CDR2 YNFKEQ. Deletions cut 0 bases from V and 6 bases from J, with 4 bases between. The CDR3 runs 12 residues. The CDR3 bases are TGTGCCAGCAGCCAAGATTGGGATACGCAGTATTTT. This gives the protein CASSQDWDTQYF.

A few counts support this clonotype. The genes are TRBV6-1 and TRBJ1-6; D not certain. Germline V lookup: CDR1 MNHNS, CDR2 SASEGT. This CDR3 comprises 15 residues. The germline V and J ends were trimmed by 6 bases and 4 bases, with 13 bases remaining between them. CDR3 residues: CASRTIDGYNSPLHF. The DNA for the CDR3 is TGTGCCAGCAGGACCATCGACGGATATAATTCACCCCTCCACTTT.

Ten or more counts support this clonotype. The chain joins TRBV29-1 to TRBJ1-4; D unresolved. The V gene lost 4 bases and the J gene lost 7 bases, with 10 bases spanning the gap. The germline V gene encodes CDR1 SQVTM and CDR2 ANQGSEA. The CDR3 has 12 amino acids. CDR3 loop: CSVVGASEKLFF. CDR3 in DNA: TGCAGCGTTGTAGGTGCCTCTGAAAAACTGTTTTTT.

This clonotype showed up just a few times. The gene calls are TRBV11-2 and TRBJ2-1; 11 nucleotides line up with TRBD2. Trimming took 3 bases from V and 8 from J; bases not matched to a gene: 9. The CDR3 is 16 amino acids. The germline CDR1 and CDR2 sequences are SGHAT and FQNNGV. The CDR3 region has the DNA TGTGCCAGCAGCTTGCCCCTTAGCGGGGGGGCCTATGAGCAGTTCTTC. Its translation: CASSLPLSGGAYEQFF.

The sample holds a few counts of this clonotype. This chain joins TRBV7-9 and TRBJ1-4, with D maybe TRBD1 (6 bases). V dropped 5 bases and J dropped 7 bases, with 14 bases sitting between them. The CDR3 is 14 residues long. Germline V gene data show CDR1 as SEHNR and CDR2 as FQNEAQ (reference sequence). The CDR3 nucleotides read TGTGCCAGCAGCCAAAGAGGGGGGATTGAAAAACTGTTTTTT. Translated, it gives CASSQRGGIEKLFF.

About this clonotype itself: Given the absence of the conserved phenylalanine or tryptophan at the CDR3 end, a read error is likely. This rearrangement joins TRBV29-1 to TRBJ2-1; D is undetermined. Germline lookup yields CDR1 SQVTM and CDR2 ANQGSEA. The V gene lost 4 bases and the J gene lost 8 bases, with 9 bases spanning the gap. The CDR3 totals 11 residues. The CDR3 here is CSVVQGYEQFS. The CDR3, as DNA: TGCAGCGTTGTACAAGGGTATGAGCAGTTCTCC.